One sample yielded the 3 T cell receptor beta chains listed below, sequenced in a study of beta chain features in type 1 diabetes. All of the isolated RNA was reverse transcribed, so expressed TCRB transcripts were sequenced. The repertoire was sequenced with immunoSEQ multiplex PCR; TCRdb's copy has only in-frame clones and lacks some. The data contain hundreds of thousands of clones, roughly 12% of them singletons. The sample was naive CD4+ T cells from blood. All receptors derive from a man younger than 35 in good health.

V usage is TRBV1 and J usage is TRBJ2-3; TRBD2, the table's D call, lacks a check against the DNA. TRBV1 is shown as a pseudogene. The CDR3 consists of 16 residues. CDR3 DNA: TGCACCAGCAGCCAAGAAAGGGGGGGGGTGGAAGATACGCAGTATTTT. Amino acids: CTSSQERGGVEDTQYF.

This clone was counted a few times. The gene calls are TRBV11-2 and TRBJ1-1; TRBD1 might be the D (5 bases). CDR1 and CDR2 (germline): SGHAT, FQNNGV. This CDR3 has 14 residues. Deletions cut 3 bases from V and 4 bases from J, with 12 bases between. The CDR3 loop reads CASSFFREGTEAFF. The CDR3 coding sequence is TGTGCCAGCAGCTTCTTCAGGGAGGGCACTGAAGCTTTCTTT.

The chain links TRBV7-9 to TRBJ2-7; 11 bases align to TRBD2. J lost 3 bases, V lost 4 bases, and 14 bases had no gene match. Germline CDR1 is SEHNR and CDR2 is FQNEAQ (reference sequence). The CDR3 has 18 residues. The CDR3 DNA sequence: TGTGCCAGCAGCTCCCGACTAGCGGGACTGGGCCGTTACTACGAGCAGTACTTC. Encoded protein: CASSSRLAGLGRYYEQYF.